The 29 T cell receptor beta chains below come from one sample, sequenced in a study of shared clonotypes between healthy human individuals. Sequenced by immunoSEQ multiplex PCR; TCRdb stores in-frame clones only, minus some. The data show over 1.5 million clones, about 98% seen once. The specimen was naive CD4+ T cells sorted from blood. Subset defined: CD45RA+ positively selected. These receptors were taken from a man aged 30-40 years in good health.

The chain combines TRBV28 with TRBJ2-7; 10 bases match TRBD2. Trimming cost V 8 bases and J 4 bases; bases outside gene matches: 5. The CDR3 covers 13 residues. The germline gives CDR1 MDHEN, CDR2 SYDVKM. The CDR3 here is CASLTSGTYEQYF. CDR3 sequence (DNA): TGTGCCAGCCTAACTAGCGGGACTTACGAGCAGTACTTC.

The chain combines TRBV18 with TRBJ2-1; 7 nucleotides align to TRBD1. CDR3 length: 14 residues. Germline CDR1 is KGHSH and CDR2 is LQKENI. V trimming: 2 bases; J trimming: 6 bases; junction bases outside the gene matches: 4. The CDR3 DNA reads TGTGCCAGCTCACCAACGGGACAGACCAATGAGCAGTTCTTC. Protein sequence: CASSPTGQTNEQFF.

The DNA for the CDR3 is TGTGCCAGCACCCGAGCGGGAGGATATGATGAGCAGTTCTTC. This codes for CASTRAGGYDEQFF. The chain combines TRBV6-5 with TRBJ2-1; 9 bases fit TRBD2. Per germline, CDR1 MNHEY and CDR2 SVGAGI. Trimming removed 7 bases from V and 8 bases from J; junction bases left unmatched: 9. The CDR3 extends over 14 amino acids.

DNA for the CDR3: TGTGCCAGCAGCTTGTATGGGACGGGGAACACTGAAGCTTTCTTT. This sequence encodes CASSLYGTGNTEAFF. This sequence joins TRBV5-5 and TRBJ1-1; D might be TRBD1 (5 bases). The germline V and J ends were trimmed by 1 base and 1 base, with 11 bases remaining between them. The CDR3 consists of 15 residues. From germline, CDR1 is SGHKS and CDR2 YYEKEE (reference sequence).

The chain employs TRBV6-5 and TRBJ1-5; D is unclear. This CDR3 is built from 12 residues. The V and J ends lost 4 bases and 4 bases respectively, with 5 bases between them. Germline values: CDR1 MNHEY, CDR2 SVGAGI. CDR3 coding DNA: TGTGCCAGCAGTTCCAAAAATCAGCCCCAGCATTTT. Translating gives CASSSKNQPQHF.

This clone was found once. This sequence joins TRBV28 and TRBJ2-7, with TRBD2 identical over 9 bases. The germline CDR1 and CDR2 sequences are MDHEN and SYDVKM. This CDR3 has 15 amino acids. J lost 2 bases, V lost 6 bases, and 8 bases had no gene match. For the CDR3, the DNA is TGTGCCAGCAGACCAGCGGGAGGCCAACCCTACGAGCAGTACTTC. Residues: CASRPAGGQPYEQYF.

V is TRBV28 and J is TRBJ1-5; 7 bases map to TRBD1. The CDR3 spans 14 residues. Germline V CDR1 and CDR2: MDHEN, SYDVKM. The ends lost 7 bases at V and 5 bases at J; junction bases unmatched: 8. CDR3 sequence: CASTNPGGYQPQHF. CDR3 in DNA: TGTGCCAGCACCAACCCAGGGGGGTATCAGCCCCAGCATTTT.

With regard to this clone: An end of the junction does not agree with germline; a read error may underlie this. CDR3 residues: CSVVPGGVF. CDR3 bases: TGCAGCGTTGTGCCAGGGGGGGTCTTC. This chain connects TRBV29-1 to TRBJ2-1; D assignment may be TRBD1 or TRBD2 (7 bases each). This CDR3 is 9 amino acids long. CDR1 is SQVTM, CDR2 ANQGSEA, per germline.

The V call is TRBV10-3, the J call TRBJ2-5; a possible D gene is TRBD2 (6 bases). The CDR3 totals 13 residues. The V end was cut by 2 bases, the J end by 5 bases, with 9 bases between. Germline lookup yields CDR1 ENHRY and CDR2 SYGVKD. As DNA, the CDR3 is TGTGCCATCAGTGAGCGGGACTGGGAGACCCAGTACTTC. It codes for CAISERDWETQYF.

J is TRBJ2-7 and V is TRBV7-6; D gene unclear. The germline V gene encodes CDR1 SGHVS and CDR2 FNYEAQ. Deletions cut 4 bases from V and 8 bases from J, with 12 bases between. This CDR3 spans 12 amino acids. In nucleotides, the CDR3 is TGTGCCAGCAGCTCTTTCGGAGCTCAGCAGTACTTC. Translation: CASSSFGAQQYF.

The chain combines TRBV5-4 with TRBJ2-5; TRBD2 aligns across 15 bases. The germline V gene encodes CDR1 SGHNT and CDR2 YYREEE (reference sequence). Trimming cost V 4 bases and J 4 bases; bases outside gene matches: 11. The length of the CDR3 is 18 residues. CDR3 coding DNA: TGTGCCAGCAGCCTGCCGGGACTAGCGGGAGGAGGGTCAGAGACCCAGTACTTC. Amino acid sequence: CASSLPGLAGGGSETQYF.

This CDR3 is CASSPPPGSVQETQYF. The CDR3 DNA sequence: TGTGCCAGCTCACCTCCCCCCGGGAGTGTCCAAGAGACCCAGTACTTC. V gene TRBV18 combines with J gene TRBJ2-5, with D possibly TRBD2 on 6 matching bases. Trimming removed 3 bases at V and 1 base at J, with 15 bases between. The germline CDR1 and CDR2 sequences are KGHSH and LQKENI. This CDR3 has 16 amino acids.

The V gene is TRBV5-1, the J gene TRBJ2-1; no definite D call. CDR1 and CDR2 (germline): SGHRS, YFSETQ. The V end was cut by 3 bases, the J end by 0 bases, with 7 bases between. The CDR3 is 14 residues long. In nucleotides, the CDR3 is TGCGCCAGCAGCTCCCTAAACTCCTACAATGAGCAGTTCTTC. Translated, it gives CASSSLNSYNEQFF.

V gene TRBV28 combines with J gene TRBJ1-2, with D hard to call. CDR1 MDHEN and CDR2 SYDVKM come from the germline V gene. The CDR3 length is 16 residues. Trimming took 2 bases from V and 2 from J, leaving 15 bases between them. For the CDR3, the DNA is TGTGCCAGCAGTTTAGTCTCGCAGGTAACGAACTATGGCTACACCTTC. This sequence encodes CASSLVSQVTNYGYTF.

The chain combines TRBV11-2 with TRBJ2-5, with TRBD2 matching over 10 bases. V lost 2 bases and J lost 1; bases outside the gene matches: 7. CDR3 size: 17 residues. The germline gives CDR1 SGHAT, CDR2 FQNNGV. DNA of the CDR3: TGTGCCAGCAGCTTAAGGTCAGCGGGAGGGCTCCAAGAGACCCAGTACTTC. Its protein is CASSLRSAGGLQETQYF. Full variable domain (missing parts from reference TRBV11-2 and TRBJ2-5): EAGVAQSPRYKIIEKRQSVAFWCNPISGHATLYWYQQILGQGPKLLIQFQNNGVVDDSQLPKDRFSAERLKGVDSTLKIQPAKLEDSAVYLCASSLRSAGGLQETQYFGPGTRLLVL.

To note about this clone: Germline and junction disagree at one end, which may indicate a read error. The chain combines TRBV7-7 with TRBJ2-3; D tentatively fits TRBD1 or TRBD2 (5 bases each). Looked up from germline, CDR1 is SSHAT and CDR2 is FNYEAQ (reference sequence). The CDR3 runs 15 residues. CDR3 in amino acids: CASSRQVGRTDTQYF. The CDR3 coding sequence is TGTGCTAGCAGCCGTCAGGTGGGACGCACAGATACGCAGTATTTT. The complete variable domain, with remaining parts taken from reference TRBV7-7 and TRBJ2-3, reads GAGVSQSPRYKVTKRGQDVTLRCDPISSHATLYWYQQALGQGPEFLTYFNYEAQPDKSGLPSDRFSAERPEGSISTLTIQRTEQRDSAMYRCASSRQVGRTDTQYFGPGTRLTVL.

This chain uses TRBV5-5 with TRBJ2-5; no definite D call. The germline V and J ends were trimmed by 4 bases and 4 bases, with 17 bases remaining between them. Germline CDR1 and CDR2: SGHKS and YYEKEE (reference sequence). This CDR3 has 15 residues. CDR3 region: CASSPGLMGPETQYF. In DNA form, the CDR3 reads TGTGCCAGCAGCCCAGGTCTAATGGGCCCAGAGACCCAGTACTTC.

With regard to this clone: Within the sample, other DNA sequences also encode this same CDR3. This rearrangement joins TRBV5-1 to TRBJ2-7, with 8 bases fitting TRBD1. The CDR3 is 14 residues long. The germline V gene encodes CDR1 SGHRS and CDR2 YFSETQ. J was trimmed by 0 bases and V by 4 bases; bases with no gene match: 3. The chain's CDR3 is CASSRTGSSYEQYF. The CDR3 bases are TGCGCCAGCAGCCGGACAGGGTCCTCCTACGAGCAGTACTTC.

This clone has only one observation. V and J are TRBV5-1 and TRBJ2-7; 9 bases map to TRBD2. This CDR3 spans 17 amino acids. Germline values: CDR1 SGHRS, CDR2 YFSETQ. J gave up 6 bases and V 0 bases, and 13 bases lay outside the gene matches. CDR3: CASSLAIGREGRSEQYF. The DNA for the CDR3 is TGCGCCAGCAGCTTGGCCATCGGGCGGGAGGGCCGGAGCGAGCAGTACTTC. Full variable domain (remainder filled in from reference TRBV5-1 and TRBJ2-7): KAGVTQTPRYLIKTRGQQVTLSCSPISGHRSVSWYQQTPGQGLQFLFEYFSETQRNKGNFPGRFSGRQFSNSRSEMNVSTLELGDSALYLCASSLAIGREGRSEQYFGPGTRLTVT.

The genes are TRBV4-3 and TRBJ1-3; D ambiguous. Trimming removed 1 base at V and 7 bases at J, with 14 bases between. This CDR3 has 15 amino acids. Germline V gives CDR1 LGHNA, CDR2 YSLEER. As DNA, the CDR3 is TGCGCCAGCAGCCAAGGACCAGGTGATGGGAACACCATATATTTT. As protein: CASSQGPGDGNTIYF.

This chain links TRBV5-7 with TRBJ2-2; D is perhaps TRBD2 (5 bases). TRBV5-7 is an open reading frame whose function is uncertain. The CDR3 spans 16 residues. V was cut by 2 bases and J by 3 bases, with 14 bases left in between. CDR3 bases: TGTGCCAGCAGCTTAATTGAGGGATTCGACACCGGGGAGCTGTTTTTT. Translating gives CASSLIEGFDTGELFF.

The rearrangement links TRBV19 to TRBJ1-1; D is possibly TRBD1 (6 bases). CDR3 length equals 13 residues. From germline, CDR1 is LNHDA and CDR2 SQIVND (reference sequence). Trimming left V 5 bases short and J 10 bases short, with 17 bases between. The CDR3 coding sequence is TGTGCCAGTAGTCCCAGGGCAGGAGGGGGAGCTTTCTTT. Its protein product is CASSPRAGGGAFF.

V and J are TRBV7-6 and TRBJ1-2; 9 positions agree with TRBD1. Germline CDR1 SGHVS, CDR2 FNYEAQ. J was trimmed by 6 bases and V by 5 bases; bases with no gene match: 10. The CDR3 is made up of 15 amino acids. CDR3 protein: CASSTVTGGHDGYTF. Written as DNA, the CDR3 is TGTGCCAGCAGCACAGTGACAGGGGGACATGATGGCTACACCTTC. The entire variable domain, with the rest obtained from reference TRBV7-6 and TRBJ1-2, is as follows: GAGVSQSPRYKVTKRGQDVALRCDPISGHVSLYWYRQALGQGPEFLTYFNYEAQQDKSGLPNDRFSAERPEGSISTLTIQRTEQRDSAMYRCASSTVTGGHDGYTFGSGTRLTVV.

The sample holds one count of this clone. The chain employs TRBV6-6 and TRBJ1-2; the D gene is possibly TRBD1 (6 bases). Germline V gene lookup returns CDR1 MNHNY and CDR2 SVGAGI (reference sequence). Deletions cut 2 bases from V and 7 bases from J, with 14 bases between. This CDR3 has 14 residues. The CDR3 region has the DNA TGTGCCAGCAGTTACGACATCCAGGGGTTTGGCTACACCTTC. Protein product: CASSYDIQGFGYTF.

This clone was found once. The chain recombines TRBV4-3 with TRBJ2-2, with 9 nucleotides matching TRBD2. Germline V CDR1 and CDR2: LGHNA, YSLEER. The CDR3 contains 20 residues. The J segment lost 0 bases and the V segment lost 0 bases, leaving 11 bases of the junction unmatched. CDR3 nucleotide sequence: TGCGCCAGCAGCCAAGACTCCCCTGGGGCGGGAGGGCCGAACACCGGGGAGCTGTTTTTT. Protein product: CASSQDSPGAGGPNTGELFF.

The V and J genes are TRBV4-3 and TRBJ1-2, with 9 positions matching TRBD1. With V trimmed by 4 bases and J by 5 bases, 11 bases remained unmatched. The CDR3 contains 16 residues. Germline lookup yields CDR1 LGHNA and CDR2 YSLEER. CDR3 bases: TGCGCCAGCAGCCCTTTGGGACAGGGAGGGCCTTATGGCTACACCTTC. Translating it yields CASSPLGQGGPYGYTF.

The CDR3 loop is CAESQSGVGGSSEQYF. The CDR3 nucleotides read TGTGCCGAGTCTCAGTCCGGGGTAGGCGGGAGCTCCGAGCAGTACTTC. J is TRBJ2-7 and V is TRBV28; 7 nucleotides agree with TRBD2. This CDR3 region has 16 residues. Trimming cost V 11 bases and J 6 bases; bases outside gene matches: 22. Germline V gene lookup returns CDR1 MDHEN and CDR2 SYDVKM.

This chain uses TRBV6-1 with TRBJ2-7; TRBD2 agrees at 8 bases. Germline-derived CDR1 and CDR2 are MNHNS and SASEGT. J was trimmed by 3 bases and V by 1 base; bases with no gene match: 17. The CDR3 runs to 19 residues. As DNA, the CDR3 is TGTGCCAGCAGTGAAGGGGGTATACGGCTAGCGGGCCTTAACTACGAGCAGTACTTC. Amino acid sequence: CASSEGGIRLAGLNYEQYF.

This chain uses TRBV11-2 with TRBJ2-1; 11 bases fit TRBD2. Germline CDR1 SGHAT, CDR2 FQNNGV. V lost 3 bases, J lost 2 bases, and 3 bases stayed unmatched. This CDR3 spans 16 amino acids. The CDR3 spells CASSFTSGSAYNEQFF. The CDR3 bases are TGTGCCAGCAGCTTTACTAGCGGGAGTGCCTACAATGAGCAGTTCTTC.